Shown below are 5 T cell receptor beta chains from a single sample sequenced in a study of regulatory T cells in long-lasting Graves disease. Construction of the TCR beta libraries employed iRepertoire HTBI primers in conjunction with Arm-PCR of CDR3 regions. One entry per CDR3 protein results from TCRdb running MiXCR on the multiplex PCR reads. The sample has approximately 230,000 distinct CDR3 sequences; approximately 20% are singletons. Stated time point: newly diagnosed GD, antithyroid drugs for less than 3 months. RNA from PBMCs was the source of the TCR library. The starting material was peripheral blood mononuclear cells (PBMCs), obtained at new diagnosis, from a patient treated with antithyroid drugs. These receptor sequences come from a female donor with Graves disease.

This clonotype was counted many times. V gene TRBV3-1 combines with J gene TRBJ1-1; D not certain. This CDR3 spans 12 amino acids. Trimming pared 3 bases from V and 3 bases from J, leaving 5 bases between. The germline V gene has CDR1 LGHDT and CDR2 YNNKEL (reference sequence). CDR3 protein: CASSQVDTEAFF. The DNA for the CDR3 is TGTGCCAGCAGCCAGGTTGACACTGAAGCTTTCTTT.

This clonotype was counted many times. V and J are TRBV5-5 and TRBJ2-5; 7 bases agree with TRBD1. The germline gives CDR1 SGHKS, CDR2 YYEKEE (reference sequence). The J segment lost 2 bases and the V segment lost 2 bases, leaving 12 bases of the junction unmatched. The CDR3 covers 17 residues. DNA for the CDR3: TGTGCCAGCAGCTTCGAGCAGGGGGTCTTGGCTCAAGAGACCCAGTACTTC. Translation gives CASSFEQGVLAQETQYF.

Many counts were recorded for this clonotype. The V call is TRBV12-3 or TRBV12-4, the J call TRBJ1-3; no reliable D call. This CDR3 is built from 15 residues. Deletions cut 2 bases from V and 5 bases from J, with 13 bases between. CDR3 loop: CASSLFQVGRNTIYF. CDR3 DNA sequence: TGTGCCAGCAGTTTATTCCAGGTTGGGAGAAACACCATATATTTT.

The chain combines TRBV7-2 with TRBJ2-1; 8 bases fit TRBD2. The CDR3 totals 12 residues. J was trimmed by 15 bases and V by 4 bases; bases with no gene match: 8. Germline assignment: CDR1 SGHTA and CDR2 FQGNSA. The CDR3 bases are TGTGCCAGCAGCTACCGGGAGGGGGATCGGTTCTTC. This codes for CASSYREGDRFF. The variable domain in full, completed from reference TRBV7-2 and TRBJ2-1, reads GAGVSQSPSNKVTEKGKDVELRCDPISGHTALYWYRQSLGQGLEFLIYFQGNSAPDKSGLPSDRFSAERTGGSVSTLTIQRTQQEDSAVYLCASSYREGDRFFGPGTRLTVL.

This clonotype was recorded many times. The J gene is TRBJ1-2, the V gene TRBV7-3; a weak D match, TRBD1 (6 bases). V shed 2 bases and J shed 8 bases, with 18 bases lying between them. Germline CDR1 is SGHTA and CDR2 is FQGTGA. CDR3 length: 15 residues. The CDR3: CASSLSGGASYGYTF. CDR3 nucleotide sequence: TGTGCCAGCAGCTTATCTGGGGGCGCGAGTTACGGCTACACCTTC.